In its sample, the clone carrying this T cell receptor (beta chain) was seen many times. Antigen unknown. The sample belongs to a study of response to subunit inactivated influenza vaccine. The germline gives CDR1 DFQATT, CDR2 SNEGSKA (reference sequence). Trimming took 1 base from V and 9 from J, leaving 12 bases between them. The CDR3 has 13 residues. MiXCR, run by TCRdb on the RT-PCR reads, gives a single entry per CDR3 protein. The table includes 500,000 to 550,000 distinct CDR3 sequences, about 7.2% detected once. Study-wide findings and caveats: Authors suggested each seasonal flu vaccination may recruit only limited numbers of new T cells.

This sequence was found in a man aged 50 to 69 who received an inactivated influenza vaccine. The V gene is TRBV20-1, the J gene TRBJ1-4; D is ambiguous. This specimen consisted of PBMCs from blood, obtained around 2 years after vaccination. The CDR3 protein is CSARGPLEQKLFF. The CDR3 DNA follows: TGCAGTGCTAGAGGTCCCCTTGAGCAAAAACTGTTTTTT.